This TCR beta chain appears in the sequencing data of a study of T cell repertoires in cytomegalovirus infection (dated by TCRdb to about 2019). Background for the entire study: Donor HLA type was relevant to the analysis, as public TCR beta signatures indicated carriage of CMV infection together with the matching HLA type.

This clonotype was seen repeatedly, ten times or more. The antigen it binds to is not known. There are no base qualities to consult, and no much larger clone falls within one base. Overall study results and their limits: In the ex vivo response, HLA-C-restricted CMV-specific TCR beta clonotypes were dominant, and in two of eight donors the single most frequent clonotype came from this HLA-C-restricted group. Cumulative frequency of public TCR beta family members discriminated carriers of CMV infection plus the relevant HLA type in this cohort and an independent approximately 350-donor cohort.

Reading from cysteine to phenylalanine, the CDR3 counts 18 amino acids. CDR3 DNA is the only sequence kept; it has 54 bases, read in frame from the first base. V is clipped by 5 bases and J by 1 base, and the sequence between their germline boundaries is 21 bases long. Taken from the germline V gene, the CDR1 and CDR2 loops are MDHEN and SYDVKM. The instrument given in TCRdb is Illumina HiSeq 1500. TCRdb reprocessed the public reads (quality trimming at Q25 with fastp, clone calling with MiXCR) and kept in-frame beta chains. When rows share a CDR3 protein, they turn into one entry using the most common DNA and genes. This sample is represented by around 210,000 distinct CDR3 sequences; under 8.5% of them were singletons. Clones ranked in the top ten supply about 6% of the sample.

The receptor's source is a human donor in good health (CMV status not recorded). Some clones in this sample may be carry-over from other donors' samples. Sequencing was performed on PBMCs. The chain is encoded by TRBV28 joined to TRBJ2-4; the D gene cannot be resolved reliably. The DNA reads TGTGCCAGCAGTAGCCCCATCTACCGTCGAGCGGCCAAAAACATTCAGTACTTC. It encodes CASSSPIYRRAAKNIQYF. Reference TRBV28 and TRBJ2-4 proteins supply the regions before and after the CDR3; the full variable domain is: DVKVTQSSRYLVKRTGEKVFLECVQDMDHENMFWYRQDPGLGLRLIYFSYDVKMKEKGDIPEGYSVSREKKERFSLILESASTNQTSMYLCASSSPIYRRAAKNIQYFGAGTRLSVL.